This entry lists 13 T cell receptor beta chains sequenced from one sample in a study of cytomegalovirus exposure and HLA in healthy donors. The primer mix had 60 Vbeta and 13 Jbeta primers. TCRdb's table, derived via immunoSEQ multiplex PCR, lists solely in-frame clones and lacks some. The sample contains 99,000 or so clones, roughly 80% of which appear only once. The sample was PBMCs. Receptors were obtained from a man aged 25 to 40 in good health and CMV-seropositive.

The genes are TRBV4-3 and TRBJ1-5; maybe TRBD1 (6 bases). V lost 1 base and J 0 bases, leaving 10 bases between the germline ends. Germline loops: CDR1 LGHNA, CDR2 YSLEER. The CDR3 extends over 16 amino acids. CDR3 amino acids: CASSQVYRASNQPQHF. In DNA form, the CDR3 reads TGCGCCAGCAGCCAAGTCTACAGGGCTAGCAATCAGCCCCAGCATTTT.

The V and J genes are TRBV7-9 and TRBJ1-1; TRBD1 agrees at 7 bases. V shed 1 base and J 2 bases; nucleotides not matched to a gene: 4. There are 15 residues in the CDR3. The germline gives CDR1 SEHNR, CDR2 FQNEAQ (reference sequence). Written as DNA, the CDR3 is TGTGCCAGCAGCTTAGTACAGGGGAGCAACACTGAAGCTTTCTTT. It specifies CASSLVQGSNTEAFF.

The V gene is TRBV5-1, the J gene TRBJ2-5; TRBD1 might be the D (6 bases). The V gene's germline CDR1 is SGHRS and CDR2 YFSETQ. V shed 3 bases and J shed 5 bases, with 17 bases lying between them. The CDR3 contains 15 residues. CDR3 DNA sequence: TGCGCCAGCAGCTCCGGACAGCAGGCCAGTGAGACCCAGTACTTC. The encoded protein is CASSSGQQASETQYF.

The chain couples TRBV5-1 to TRBJ2-5, with 15 bases aligning to TRBD2. Germline values: CDR1 SGHRS, CDR2 YFSETQ. CDR3 size: 17 residues. The V segment lost 4 bases and the J segment 2 bases; nucleotides outside the gene matches: 6. CDR3 protein: CASSPGTSGGIQETQYF. In DNA, the CDR3 is TGCGCCAGCAGCCCCGGGACTAGCGGGGGGATACAAGAGACCCAGTACTTC.

This sequence joins TRBV25-1 and TRBJ1-5, with D possibly being TRBD1 (6 bases). Germline CDR1 and CDR2: MGHDK and SYGVNS. The ends were cut back, 6 bases at V and 4 bases at J, with 13 bases in the middle. The CDR3 has 14 residues. CDR3 sequence reads: CASRETGLNQPQHF. The CDR3 DNA reads as TGTGCCAGCAGGGAGACAGGATTGAATCAGCCCCAGCATTTT.

The chain couples TRBV5-1 to TRBJ2-7, with D possibly matching TRBD1 (6 bases). CDR3 length: 15 amino acids. Trimming took off 2 bases at V and 1 base at J, with 13 bases between the two ends. Germline CDR1 reads SGHRS; CDR2 reads YFSETQ. CDR3 residues: CASSFTGLRSYEQYF. In nucleotides, the CDR3 is TGCGCCAGCAGCTTTACAGGGTTGAGGTCCTACGAGCAGTACTTC.

This rearrangement joins TRBV6-1 to TRBJ1-4; no clear D gene. Trimming took off 8 bases at V and 5 bases at J, with 12 bases between the two ends. Looked up from germline, CDR1 is MNHNS and CDR2 is SASEGT. The CDR3 length is 13 residues. The CDR3 loop reads CASREGGNEKLFF. The CDR3 nucleotides are TGTGCCAGCCGGGAGGGTGGGAATGAAAAACTGTTTTTT.

For the CDR3, the DNA is TGCAGTGCTTCGGGGAACGAGCAGTACTTC. Translation: CSASGNEQYF. The chain is built from TRBV20-1 and TRBJ2-7; a possible D gene is TRBD2 (5 bases). The germline V gene has CDR1 DFQATT and CDR2 SNEGSKA (reference sequence). This CDR3 spans 10 amino acids. The V gene lost 5 bases and the J gene lost 5 bases, with 7 bases spanning the gap.

This sequence joins TRBV5-1 and TRBJ2-1; 10 bases match TRBD1. Looked up from germline, CDR1 is SGHRS and CDR2 is YFSETQ. The CDR3 sequence is 15 residues long. J gave up 7 bases and V 6 bases, and 10 bases lay outside the gene matches. The CDR3 coding sequence is TGCGCCAGCAACCGGAGGGACAGGGGCAGTAATGAGCAGTTCTTC. Translated, it gives CASNRRDRGSNEQFF.

The V call is TRBV18, the J call TRBJ2-1; 12 bases agree with TRBD2. This CDR3 comprises 17 residues. Germline V gene lookup returns CDR1 KGHSH and CDR2 LQKENI. Trimming removed 0 bases from V and 4 bases from J; junction bases left unmatched: 4. CDR3 DNA: TGTGCCAGCTCACCACCAGGCGGGACTAGCGGGTACAATGAGCAGTTCTTC. Translation: CASSPPGGTSGYNEQFF.

Only one count was recorded for this clone. The V and J genes are TRBV18 and TRBJ1-2; D is undetermined. Looked up from germline, CDR1 is KGHSH and CDR2 is LQKENI. The V and J ends lost 2 bases and 4 bases respectively, with 14 bases between them. CDR3 length: 15 residues. In nucleotides, the CDR3 is TGTGCCAGCTCACCAGAGTGGGGAGATCTCTATGGCTACACCTTC. Its protein product is CASSPEWGDLYGYTF.

In DNA, the CDR3 is TGTGCCAGCTCCCGGGGCGGGAGGTATCAGCCCCAGCATTTT. Protein product: CASSRGGRYQPQHF. The chain couples TRBV27 to TRBJ1-5; weak D call: TRBD1 (5 bases). This CDR3 has 14 amino acids. V lost 8 bases, J lost 5 bases, and 16 bases lay in between. Per the germline V gene, CDR1 is MNHEY and CDR2 is SMNVEV (reference sequence).

V usage is TRBV19 and J usage is TRBJ1-1; tentative D call: TRBD1 (5 bases). The length of the CDR3 is 15 residues. Trimming removed 4 bases at V and 1 base at J, with 13 bases between. Germline assignment: CDR1 LNHDA and CDR2 SQIVND (reference sequence). In DNA form, the CDR3 reads TGTGCCAGTAGTACCGACAGCCTTCCGAACACTGAAGCTTTCTTT. Its protein product is CASSTDSLPNTEAFF.